A single sample gave rise to the 14 T cell receptor beta chains below, sequenced in a study of cytomegalovirus exposure and HLA in healthy donors. Method: immunoSEQ multiplex PCR; TCRdb's copy keeps in-frame clones and lacks some. This table holds around 150,000 clones, approximately 89% found once. The sample was PBMCs. These receptors were obtained from a man younger than 35 in good health and CMV-seropositive.

This chain uses TRBV28 with TRBJ1-2; 7 bases map to TRBD1. There are 14 residues in the CDR3. The V gene's germline CDR1 is MDHEN and CDR2 SYDVKM. The V and J ends lost 6 bases and 0 bases, in that order; junction bases with no gene match: 4. The CDR3 loop reads CASRSGTANYGYTF. CDR3 nucleotides: TGTGCCAGCAGATCCGGGACAGCTAACTATGGCTACACCTTC.

This chain connects TRBV11-3 to TRBJ2-1; D remains unclear. V was shortened by 0 bases and J by 3 bases, with 9 bases between the two germline ends. The CDR3 spans 15 residues. Germline CDR1 reads SGHNT; CDR2 reads YENEEA. In DNA, the CDR3 is TGTGCCAGCAGCTTAGAACAGAGTGACTACAATGAGCAGTTCTTC. This gives the protein CASSLEQSDYNEQFF.

The rearrangement joins TRBV7-9 to TRBJ2-2, with 7 nucleotides matching TRBD2. J was trimmed by 4 bases and V by 5 bases; bases with no gene match: 4. CDR1 is SEHNR, CDR2 FQNEAQ, per germline (reference sequence). The CDR3 has 14 residues. Here the CDR3 DNA reads TGTGCCAGCAGCCCGGGACTACCCACCGGGGAGCTGTTTTTT. Translating it yields CASSPGLPTGELFF.

The chain couples TRBV28 to TRBJ2-1; TRBD2 matches at 9 bases. The junction had 7 bases not matched to a gene; V was cut back by 3 bases and J by 4 bases. The CDR3 consists of 16 residues. Germline CDR1 MDHEN, CDR2 SYDVKM. The CDR3 bases are TGTGCCAGCAGTTTTTATCGGAGCGGGGGGTACAATGAGCAGTTCTTC. Encoded protein: CASSFYRSGGYNEQFF.

The CDR3 DNA follows: TGTGCCAGCAGCAAAGACAGATACACAGATACGCAGTATTTT. Translated: CASSKDRYTDTQYF. V gene TRBV7-9 combines with J gene TRBJ2-3; D possibly corresponds to TRBD1 (5 bases). Germline loops: CDR1 SEHNR, CDR2 FQNEAQ (reference sequence). Deletions cut 5 bases from V and 2 bases from J, with 11 bases between. The CDR3 consists of 14 residues.

The chain has TRBV10-3 and TRBJ2-1; unclear D gene. This CDR3 is built from 13 residues. V dropped 6 bases and J dropped 7 bases, with 13 bases sitting between them. The germline CDR1 and CDR2 sequences are ENHRY and SYGVKD. This chain's CDR3 is CAIRRETGNEQFF. The CDR3, as DNA: TGTGCCATCAGGCGTGAGACTGGGAATGAGCAGTTCTTC.

V and J are TRBV30 and TRBJ2-1; D unresolved. Trimming stripped 1 base from V and 0 bases from J, with 16 bases between. CDR1 is GTSNPN and CDR2 is SVGIG in the germline V gene (reference sequence). The CDR3 spans 17 residues. DNA of the CDR3: TGTGCCTGGAGTGGCTTCCGGCAGGCGAGCTCCTACAATGAGCAGTTCTTC. Amino acids: CAWSGFRQASSYNEQFF.

The chain joins TRBV7-6 to TRBJ2-2; 9 bases fit TRBD1. Germline-derived CDR1 and CDR2 are SGHVS and FNYEAQ. This CDR3 is 16 amino acids long. Trimming removed 3 bases from V and 1 base from J; junction bases left unmatched: 3. The CDR3 DNA is TGTGCCAGCAGCTTGAGGGGACAGGGGAACACCGGGGAGCTGTTTTTT. Translated: CASSLRGQGNTGELFF.

The chain combines TRBV7-3 with TRBJ2-7; 7 positions match TRBD1. Germline V gene data show CDR1 as SGHTA and CDR2 as FQGTGA. CDR3 length: 14 amino acids. Trimming removed 6 bases from V and 0 bases from J; junction bases left unmatched: 5. CDR3 DNA sequence: TGTGCCAGCAGTCGGGACAGATACTCCTACGAGCAGTACTTC. Its protein is CASSRDRYSYEQYF.

This chain uses TRBV7-9 with TRBJ2-2, with 8 bases fitting TRBD2. CDR1 is SEHNR, CDR2 FQNEAQ, per germline (reference sequence). This CDR3 comprises 15 residues. J lost 2 bases, V lost 5 bases, and 4 bases had no gene match. CDR3 DNA sequence: TGTGCCAGCAGCACGGGGGGGTATAACACCGGGGAGCTGTTTTTT. Translating it yields CASSTGGYNTGELFF. The whole variable domain, remainder taken from reference TRBV7-9 and TRBJ2-2, is DTGVSQNPRHKITKRGQNVTFRCDPISEHNRLYWYRQTLGQGPEFLTYFQNEAQLEKSRLLSDRFSAERPKGSFSTLEIQRTEQGDSAMYLCASSTGGYNTGELFFGEGSRLTVL.

The chain links TRBV6-5 to TRBJ2-7; TRBD2 might be the D (5 bases). CDR3 length: 13 amino acids. V gave up 8 bases and J gave up 5 bases, with 16 bases separating them. Germline loops: CDR1 MNHEY, CDR2 SVGAGI. The chain's CDR3 is CASGRGFPHEQYF. The DNA for the CDR3 is TGTGCCAGCGGCCGAGGGTTTCCCCACGAGCAGTACTTC.

The CDR3 nucleotides are TGTGCCAGCAGCTCGATCGGACAGGGGGGGTACGAGCAGTACTTC. It encodes CASSSIGQGGYEQYF. The chain employs TRBV7-9 and TRBJ2-7; 10 bases are shared with TRBD1. The V and J ends lost 4 bases and 4 bases, in that order; junction bases with no gene match: 7. Germline assignment: CDR1 SEHNR and CDR2 FQNEAQ (reference sequence). CDR3 length: 15 residues. The full variable domain, its missing parts supplied by reference TRBV7-9 and TRBJ2-7, is DTGVSQNPRHKITKRGQNVTFRCDPISEHNRLYWYRQTLGQGPEFLTYFQNEAQLEKSRLLSDRFSAERPKGSFSTLEIQRTEQGDSAMYLCASSSIGQGGYEQYFGPGTRLTVT.

The chain joins TRBV5-1 to TRBJ1-5; 8 nucleotides line up with TRBD1. The CDR3 sequence is 15 residues long. The germline V gene encodes CDR1 SGHRS and CDR2 YFSETQ. V was clipped by 4 bases and J by 1 base; unmatched bases: 4. The CDR3 region has the DNA TGCGCCAGCAGCGCCCAGGGGGCGAGCAATCAGCCCCAGCATTTT. Its protein is CASSAQGASNQPQHF.

V gene TRBV9 combines with J gene TRBJ2-3, with D perhaps TRBD2 (5 bases). There are 15 residues in the CDR3. The V gene's germline CDR1 is SGDLS and CDR2 YYNGEE. The V end was cut by 2 bases, the J end by 3 bases, with 13 bases between. CDR3 amino acids: CASSVGSVRTDTQYF. CDR3 DNA sequence: TGTGCCAGCAGCGTCGGTAGCGTGAGAACAGATACGCAGTATTTT. The variable domain in full, with the rest retrieved from reference TRBV9 and TRBJ2-3, is DSGVTQTPKHLITATGQRVTLRCSPRSGDLSVYWYQQSLDQGLQFLIQYYNGEERAKGNILERFSAQQFPDLHSELNLSSLELGDSALYFCASSVGSVRTDTQYFGPGTRLTVL.